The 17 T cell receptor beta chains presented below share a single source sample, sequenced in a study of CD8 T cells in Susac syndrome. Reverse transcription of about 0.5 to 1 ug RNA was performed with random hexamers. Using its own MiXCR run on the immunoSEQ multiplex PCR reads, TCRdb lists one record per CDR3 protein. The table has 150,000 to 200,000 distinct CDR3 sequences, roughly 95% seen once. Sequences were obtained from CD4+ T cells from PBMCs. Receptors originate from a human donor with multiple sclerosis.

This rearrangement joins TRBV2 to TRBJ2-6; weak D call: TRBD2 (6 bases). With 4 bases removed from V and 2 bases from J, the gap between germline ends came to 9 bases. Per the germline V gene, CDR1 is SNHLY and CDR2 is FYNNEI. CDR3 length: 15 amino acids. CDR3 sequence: CASSVREAGANVLTF. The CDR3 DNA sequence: TGTGCCAGCAGTGTAAGGGAGGCTGGGGCCAACGTCCTGACTTTC.

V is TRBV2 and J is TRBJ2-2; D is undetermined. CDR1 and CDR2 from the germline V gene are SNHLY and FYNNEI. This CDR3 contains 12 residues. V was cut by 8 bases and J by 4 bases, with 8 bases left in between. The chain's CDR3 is CASGYFTGELFF. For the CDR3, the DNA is TGTGCCAGCGGTTACTTCACCGGGGAGCTGTTTTTT. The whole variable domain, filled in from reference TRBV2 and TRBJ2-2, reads EPEVTQTPSHQVTQMGQEVILRCVPISNHLYFYWYRQILGQKVEFLVSFYNNEISEKSEIFDDQFSVERPDGSNFTLKIRSTKLEDSAMYFCASGYFTGELFFGEGSRLTVL.

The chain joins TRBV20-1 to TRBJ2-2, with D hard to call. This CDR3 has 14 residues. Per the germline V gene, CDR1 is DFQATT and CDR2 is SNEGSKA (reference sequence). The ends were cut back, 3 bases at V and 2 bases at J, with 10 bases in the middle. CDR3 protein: CSARSFRNTGELFF. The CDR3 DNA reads TGCAGTGCTAGGAGTTTCCGAAACACCGGGGAGCTGTTTTTT.

Here the CDR3 reads CASSQRRSSYNEQFF. CDR3 sequence (DNA): TGTGCCAGCAGCCAAAGGCGGTCCAGCTACAATGAGCAGTTCTTC. This rearrangement joins TRBV7-2 to TRBJ2-1; no firm D call. V lost 5 bases to trimming and J lost 3 bases, with 14 bases between them. This CDR3 contains 15 residues. The germline gives CDR1 SGHTA, CDR2 FQGNSA.

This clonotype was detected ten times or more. The CDR3 loop reads CASSYQETQYF. The CDR3 DNA reads as TGTGCCAGCAGTTACCAAGAGACCCAGTACTTC. The genes are TRBV6-2 or TRBV6-3 and TRBJ2-5, with D unresolved. V was trimmed by 2 bases and J by 2 bases, leaving 0 bases between them. CDR3 size: 11 residues. In germline, CDR1 is MNHEY, CDR2 SVGEGT.

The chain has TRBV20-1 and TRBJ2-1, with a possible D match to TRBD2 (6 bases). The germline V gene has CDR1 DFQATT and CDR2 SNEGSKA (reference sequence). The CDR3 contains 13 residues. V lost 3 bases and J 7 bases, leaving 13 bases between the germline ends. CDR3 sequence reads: CSARAGTSNEQFF. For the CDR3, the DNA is TGCAGTGCTAGGGCCGGGACTTCGAATGAGCAGTTCTTC.

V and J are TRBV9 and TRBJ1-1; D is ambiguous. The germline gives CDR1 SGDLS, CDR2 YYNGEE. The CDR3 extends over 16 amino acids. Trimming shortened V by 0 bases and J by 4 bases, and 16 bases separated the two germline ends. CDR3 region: CASSVEGSILGTEAFF. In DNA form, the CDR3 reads TGTGCCAGCAGCGTAGAAGGGAGTATATTGGGCACTGAAGCTTTCTTT.

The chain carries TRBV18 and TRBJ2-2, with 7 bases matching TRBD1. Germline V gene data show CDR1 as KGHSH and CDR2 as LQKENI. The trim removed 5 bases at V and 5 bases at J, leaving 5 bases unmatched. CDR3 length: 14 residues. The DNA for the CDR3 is TGTGCCAGCTCAACGGGACAGCGGACCGGGGAGCTGTTTTTT. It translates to CASSTGQRTGELFF.

For the CDR3, the DNA is TGTGCCAGCACGACCCCGACCGGGAACTACAATGAGCAGTTCTTC. Residues: CASTTPTGNYNEQFF. The chain links TRBV11-2 to TRBJ2-1, with D possibly being TRBD2 (5 bases). Germline lookup yields CDR1 SGHAT and CDR2 FQNNGV. The V end was cut by 7 bases, the J end by 3 bases, with 16 bases between. CDR3 length: 15 residues.

This CDR3 is CATRARGDTEAFF. The DNA for the CDR3 is TGTGCCACCAGGGCAAGGGGGGACACTGAAGCTTTCTTT. The V and J genes are TRBV15 and TRBJ1-1; the D gene is possibly TRBD1 (6 bases). With 6 bases removed from V and 3 bases from J, the gap between germline ends came to 11 bases. The CDR3 extends over 13 amino acids. Germline V gene sequence: CDR1 LNHNV, CDR2 YYDKDF (reference sequence).

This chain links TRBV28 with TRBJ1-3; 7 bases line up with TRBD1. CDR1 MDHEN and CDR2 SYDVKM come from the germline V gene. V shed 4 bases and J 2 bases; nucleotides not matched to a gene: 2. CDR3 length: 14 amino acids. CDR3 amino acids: CASSSGTAGNTIYF. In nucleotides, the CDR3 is TGTGCCAGCAGTTCTGGGACAGCTGGAAACACCATATATTTT.

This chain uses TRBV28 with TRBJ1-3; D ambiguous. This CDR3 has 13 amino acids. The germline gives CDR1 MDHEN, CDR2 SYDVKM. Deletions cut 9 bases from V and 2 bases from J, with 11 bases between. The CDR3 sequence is CASSLNAGNTIYF. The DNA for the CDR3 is TGTGCCAGTTCCCTTAACGCTGGAAACACCATATATTTT.

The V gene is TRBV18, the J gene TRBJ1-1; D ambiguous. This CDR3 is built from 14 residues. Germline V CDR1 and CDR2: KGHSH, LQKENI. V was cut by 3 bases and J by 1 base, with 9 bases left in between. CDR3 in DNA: TGTGCCAGCTCACCGGATTACAGGAACACTGAAGCTTTCTTT. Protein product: CASSPDYRNTEAFF.

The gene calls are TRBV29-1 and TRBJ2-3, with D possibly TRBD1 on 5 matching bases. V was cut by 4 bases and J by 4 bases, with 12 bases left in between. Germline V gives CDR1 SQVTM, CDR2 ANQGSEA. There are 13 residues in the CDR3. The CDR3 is CSVGPRVADTQYF. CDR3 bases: TGCAGCGTTGGCCCCAGGGTGGCAGATACGCAGTATTTT.

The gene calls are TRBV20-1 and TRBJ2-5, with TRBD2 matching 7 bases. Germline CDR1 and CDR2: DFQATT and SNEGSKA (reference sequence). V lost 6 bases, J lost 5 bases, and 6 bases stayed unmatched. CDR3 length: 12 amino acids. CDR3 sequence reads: CSASGAVETQYF. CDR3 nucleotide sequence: TGCAGTGCCAGCGGGGCGGTTGAGACCCAGTACTTC.

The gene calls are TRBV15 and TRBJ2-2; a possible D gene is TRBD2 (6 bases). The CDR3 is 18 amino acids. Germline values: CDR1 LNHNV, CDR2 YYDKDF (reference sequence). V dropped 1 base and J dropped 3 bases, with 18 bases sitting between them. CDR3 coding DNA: TGTGCCACCAGCAGAGGAGGAGGGAGGTTAGCAGACACCGGGGAGCTGTTTTTT. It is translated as CATSRGGGRLADTGELFF.

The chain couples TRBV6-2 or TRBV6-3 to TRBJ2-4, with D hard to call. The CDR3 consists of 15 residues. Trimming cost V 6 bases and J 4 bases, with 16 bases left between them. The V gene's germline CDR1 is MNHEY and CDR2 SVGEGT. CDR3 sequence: CASRGPSEKKNIQYF. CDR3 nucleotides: TGTGCCAGCAGAGGACCCTCCGAGAAGAAAAACATTCAGTACTTC.